This TCR beta chain came from a study of PD-1 blockade in classical Hodgkin lymphoma. V was trimmed by 4 bases and J by 8 bases, leaving 15 bases between them. This CDR3 spans 13 amino acids. Germline loops: CDR1 SGHNT, CDR2 YYREEE (reference sequence). Brentuximab vedotin exposure varied, and every patient relapsed after autologous stem cell transplantation. Sequenced by immunoSEQ multiplex PCR; TCRdb stores in-frame clones only, minus some. Of fewer than 30,000 clones listed, roughly 80% are singletons. The material sequenced was peripheral blood mononuclear cells (PBMCs), taken before the second cycle of nivolumab. The TCR comes from a human donor with classical Hodgkin lymphoma. The chain uses TRBV5-4 and TRBJ1-2; D unresolved. CDR3 sequence: CASSGISDKGYTF. CDR3 in DNA: TGTGCCAGCAGCGGCATCAGTGACAAGGGCTACACCTTC.